This TCR beta chain was captured in a study of blood T cell repertoires in COVID-19. Here immunoSEQ multiplex PCR was the method, and the copy in TCRdb shows in-frame clones only, minus some. In the table there are under 150,000 clones, almost 90% of which are singletons. Deletions cut 0 bases from V and 0 bases from J, with 8 bases between. Germline-derived CDR1 and CDR2 are MGHRA and YSYEKL. CDR3 length equals 15 residues. The V and J genes are TRBV4-1 and TRBJ2-5, with a tentative D call TRBD2 (5 bases). The TCR sequence derives from a man aged 50-60 years with active or convalescent COVID-19. Material for sequencing was peripheral blood. In nucleotides, the CDR3 is TGCGCCAGCAGCCAAGATGGACTCAACCAAGAGACCCAGTACTTC. Translated, it gives CASSQDGLNQETQYF.